This is a list of T cell receptor beta chains from one sample in a study of T cell changes during pregnancy in multiple sclerosis. Method: immunoSEQ multiplex PCR; TCRdb's copy keeps in-frame clones and lacks some. The repertoire holds roughly 99,000 clones, with 90% to 95% as singletons. The source material was peripheral blood, sampled after pregnancy. The receptors were gathered from a female donor in good health, enrolled as a control in a pregnancy study. The conserved cysteine and the conserved F or W are not part of the CDR3 here. A D gene is named only where the DNA matches it firmly.

D gene,J gene,V gene,CDR3 protein
NA,TRBJ1-2,TRBV6-1,ATPSAKGGNYGYT
TRBD2,TRBJ2-4,TRBV5-8,ASSLFFLRSGNKNIQY
NA,TRBJ2-3,TRBV5-4,ASSLSVDTQY
NA,TRBJ2-7,TRBV7-2,ASSSGGNPTEQY
NA,TRBJ2-7,TRBV28,ASSLSPRGGYEQY
NA,TRBJ1-2,TRBV4-1,ASSQDRGSGYT
TRBD1,TRBJ1-1,TRBV19,ASSIPGQVEAF
TRBD1,TRBJ1-2,TRBV5-1,ASNVQTGGDGYT
TRBD2,TRBJ2-5,TRBV9,ASSVTSGGPSQETQY
NA,TRBJ1-3,TRBV10-3,AISSTGASGNTIY
NA,TRBJ2-1,TRBV9,ASSVVGAPSSYNEQF
NA,TRBJ2-4,TRBV28,ASSELAKNIQY
TRBD1,TRBJ1-5,TRBV28,ASSPLRTGQNQPQH
NA,TRBJ1-6,TRBV6-1,ASRPTVLGSPLH
NA,TRBJ2-6,TRBV27,ASSLRLISGANVLT